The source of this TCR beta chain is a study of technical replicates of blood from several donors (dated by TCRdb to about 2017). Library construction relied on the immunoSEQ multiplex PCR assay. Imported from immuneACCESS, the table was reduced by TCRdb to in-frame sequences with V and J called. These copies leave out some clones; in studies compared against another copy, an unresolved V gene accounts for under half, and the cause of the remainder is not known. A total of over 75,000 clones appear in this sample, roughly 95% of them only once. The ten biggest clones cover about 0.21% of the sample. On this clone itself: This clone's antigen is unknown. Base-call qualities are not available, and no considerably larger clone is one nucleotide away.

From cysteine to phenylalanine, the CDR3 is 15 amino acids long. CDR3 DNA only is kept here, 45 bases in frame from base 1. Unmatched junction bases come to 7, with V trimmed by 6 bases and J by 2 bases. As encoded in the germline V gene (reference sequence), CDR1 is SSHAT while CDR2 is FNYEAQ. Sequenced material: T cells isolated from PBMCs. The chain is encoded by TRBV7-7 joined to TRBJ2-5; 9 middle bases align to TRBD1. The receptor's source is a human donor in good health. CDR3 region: CASRPGTGRQETQYF. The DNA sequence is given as TGTGCCAGCAGGCCCGGGACAGGGAGACAAGAGACCCAGTACTTC.